The clone carrying this T cell receptor (beta chain) came up a few times. Its matching antigen is unknown. This sample is part of a study of T cells in Graves' hyperthyroidism and ophthalmopathy. Study-wide points: Classification by a 13 V-J model distinguished ophthalmopathy from stable hyperthyroidism. Peripheral blood also featured most of the thyroid clonotypes expanded above 0.001.

Clinical symptoms, serum thyroxine and TRAb, thyroid ultrasound and orbital computed tomography were used for the diagnoses. Source material for PBMCs was more than 7.5 ml fresh peripheral blood. Trimming left V 3 bases short and J 6 bases short, with 23 bases between. This CDR3 region has 17 residues. Germline V lookup: CDR1 MGHDK, CDR2 SYGVNS. The source material, RNA transcripts, was used to amplify TCR beta CDR3 regions. The TCR CDR3 was amplified in a first-round RT-PCR using the HTBI primer set. MiXCR, run by TCRdb on the multiplex PCR reads, gives a single entry per CDR3 protein. The table shows about 710,000 distinct CDR3 sequences, with about 17% occurring only once.

The TCR sequence derives from a man in his late teens or twenties with Graves' hyperthyroidism. This chain joins TRBV25-1 and TRBJ1-1; D gene ambiguous. The sample was blood. The DNA for the CDR3 is TGTGCCAGCAGTGATTCCGACCTGGTCGGAGGTTGGGCTGAAGCTTTCTTT. This codes for CASSDSDLVGGWAEAFF.